The subject of this entry is one T cell receptor (beta chain). Germline V gives CDR1 LNHDA, CDR2 SQIVND (reference sequence). The CDR3 runs 15 residues. With 5 bases removed from V and 0 bases from J, the gap between germline ends came to 10 bases. This entry comes from a study of Ad26.COV2.S vaccination and SARS-CoV-2 variants. TCRdb keeps only in-frame clones here, not all; method: immunoSEQ multiplex PCR. The sample carries 85,000 to 95,000 clones, roughly 85% recorded once. This sequence originates from a human donor who had recovered from COVID-19. V and J are TRBV19 and TRBJ1-4, with unresolved D. The sequences come from peripheral blood, collected after recovery from COVID-19. The DNA for the CDR3 is TGTGCCAGTAGTCCTTACAGAGCAACTAATGAAAAACTGTTTTTT. Its translation is CASSPYRATNEKLFF.